Listed below are T cell receptor beta chains from one sample, sequenced in a study of CD8 T cells in ankylosing spondylitis. Via MiXCR, TCRdb re-called the 5' RACE reads, giving one row per CDR3 protein. This table holds roughly 130,000 distinct CDR3 sequences, 9.3% found once. The sequenced material came from blood, either unsorted or a sorted T cell fraction (not recorded which). Every receptor here comes from a male donor with ankylosing spondylitis or in good health (not recorded which). CDR3s include the opening cysteine and the closing phenylalanine or tryptophan. The D gene is left open where the match is weak. The listing skips clone size in some rows; elsewhere it reads once, few, many or a size class.

v_call	clone_size	d_call	j_call	cdr3_aa	cdr3_nt
TRBV6-2/TRBV6-3	-	TRBD1	TRBJ1-6	CASTQVQGASPLHF	TGTGCCAGCACCCAGGTCCAGGGGGCGTCACCCCTCCACTTT
TRBV11-2	-	-	TRBJ2-7	CASSLDSYDYEQYF	TGTGCCAGCAGCCTTGACAGCTACGACTACGAGCAGTACTTC
TRBV7-9	many	-	TRBJ2-5	CASSYSGTSGETQYF	TGTGCCAGCAGCTATAGCGGAACCTCAGGGGAGACCCAGTACTTC
TRBV12-3/TRBV12-4	few	TRBD2	TRBJ2-3	CASSLSGLAGVGDTQYF	TGTGCCAGCAGTTTATCAGGACTAGCGGGAGTGGGAGATACGCAGTATTTT
TRBV5-1	many	-	TRBJ1-4	CASSLNGRGVREKLFF	TGCGCCAGCAGCCTTAATGGCAGGGGAGTTCGTGAAAAACTGTTTTTT
TRBV5-1	many	-	TRBJ2-3	CASSLRPTGTDTQYF	TGCGCCAGCAGCTTACGGCCGACGGGAACGGATACGCAGTATTTT
TRBV7-2	many	TRBD1	TRBJ2-1	CASSSQTGFNEQFF	TGTGCCAGCAGCTCACAGACAGGGTTCAATGAGCAGTTCTTC
TRBV6-1	-	-	TRBJ1-5	CASSGGWLGTQHF	TGTGCCAGCAGTGGGGGTTGGTTGGGGACCCAGCATTTT
TRBV29-1	many	-	TRBJ2-1	CSVEEWWKRSNEQFF	TGCAGCGTTGAAGAATGGTGGAAGCGGAGCAATGAGCAGTTCTTC
TRBV5-1	few	-	TRBJ2-2	CASSLRGLGAGQSVGELFF	TGCGCCAGCAGCTTGCGGGGCCTAGGAGCTGGACAATCTGTCGGGGAGCTGTTTTTT
TRBV5-1	many	TRBD1	TRBJ1-2	CASSEDRGQGYTF	TGCGCCAGCAGCGAGGACAGGGGGCAAGGCTACACCTTC
TRBV5-1	many	-	TRBJ2-7	CASRQGPYEQYF	TGCGCCAGCAGGCAGGGGCCCTACGAGCAGTACTTC
TRBV6-5	-	-	TRBJ1-6	CASSYSGPSSYNSPLHF	TGTGCCAGCAGTTACTCCGGTCCCAGCTCCTATAATTCACCCCTCCACTTT
TRBV6-5	many	-	TRBJ1-4	CASSYGGPRRTNEKLFF	TGTGCCAGCAGTTACGGGGGGCCCCGGCGCACTAATGAAAAACTGTTTTTT
TRBV28	many	-	TRBJ2-7	CASSAAETGGYEQYF	TGTGCCAGCAGCGCCGCCGAGACAGGAGGGTACGAGCAGTACTTC
TRBV7-9	many	-	TRBJ2-1	CASSLSRNEQFF	TGTGCCAGCAGCTTATCCCGGAATGAGCAGTTCTTC
TRBV20-1	many	-	TRBJ1-5	CSARRDTNQPQHF	TGCAGTGCTAGGAGGGACACCAATCAGCCCCAGCATTTT
TRBV7-9	many	TRBD2	TRBJ2-3	CASSLRGGSLNTQYF	TGTGCCAGCAGCTTAAGAGGCGGGAGTCTAAATACGCAGTATTTT
TRBV12-3/TRBV12-4	-	-	TRBJ1-1	CASSFQGNTEAFF	TGTGCCAGCAGTTTCCAGGGGAACACTGAAGCTTTCTTT
TRBV7-9	many	-	TRBJ2-7	CASAPPGGEQYF	TGTGCCAGCGCCCCTCCCGGTGGCGAGCAGTACTTC
TRBV20-1	many	TRBD2	TRBJ2-1	CSARVVSGSSYNEQFF	TGCAGTGCTAGAGTAGTTAGCGGGAGTTCCTACAATGAGCAGTTCTTC
TRBV7-6	many	-	TRBJ2-3	CASSPEGASWSTDTQYF	TGTGCCAGCAGCCCGGAAGGGGCGAGTTGGAGCACAGATACGCAGTATTTT
TRBV27	few	-	TRBJ1-1	CASSLSRKNTEAFF	TGTGCCAGCAGTTTATCGCGCAAGAACACTGAAGCTTTCTTT
TRBV7-2	many	TRBD2	TRBJ2-7	CASSLSGGSAYEQYF	TGTGCCAGCAGCTTAAGCGGGGGGAGTGCTTACGAGCAGTACTTC
TRBV9	-	-	TRBJ2-3	CASSANLFTDTQYF	TGTGCCAGCAGCGCCAACCTTTTTACGGATACGCAGTATTTT
TRBV28	few	-	TRBJ1-5	CASTLMRGYSNQPQHF	TGTGCCAGCACTTTAATGCGAGGATATAGCAATCAGCCCCAGCATTTT
TRBV7-9	once	-	TRBJ2-7	CASSVRDTSRQYF	TGTGCCAGCAGCGTCCGGGACACAAGTAGGCAGTACTTC
TRBV29-1	-	TRBD2	TRBJ2-1	CSVPILAGGYNEQFF	TGCAGCGTTCCCATACTAGCGGGAGGTTACAATGAGCAGTTCTTC
TRBV19	-	-	TRBJ2-7	CASSGESRGKNEQYF	TGTGCCAGTAGTGGGGAATCGAGAGGGAAGAACGAGCAGTACTTC
TRBV15	few	TRBD2	TRBJ2-1	CATRGLAEYNEQFF	TGTGCCACCAGGGGGCTAGCGGAGTACAATGAGCAGTTCTTC
TRBV7-2	many	TRBD2	TRBJ2-7	CASSLPNSGTRNEQYF	TGTGCCAGCAGCTTACCGAATTCCGGGACTAGGAACGAGCAGTACTTC
TRBV6-2/TRBV6-3	few	-	TRBJ2-4	CASSYSVGLSAKNIQYF	TGTGCCAGCAGTTACTCAGTAGGGCTATCTGCCAAAAACATTCAGTACTTC
TRBV15	many	-	TRBJ2-3	CATSRDVQGVGDTQYF	TGTGCCACCAGCAGAGATGTGCAGGGCGTAGGAGATACGCAGTATTTT
TRBV15	many	-	TRBJ2-5	CATSTNRDSKKETQYF	TGTGCCACCAGCACTAACCGGGACTCAAAAAAAGAGACCCAGTACTTC
TRBV20-1	few	-	TRBJ2-7	CSASRFTYEQYF	TGCAGTGCTAGCCGTTTTACCTACGAGCAGTACTTC
TRBV12-3/TRBV12-4	-	TRBD2	TRBJ2-1	CASSWTSGINEQFF	TGTGCCAGCAGTTGGACTAGCGGGATAAATGAGCAGTTCTTC